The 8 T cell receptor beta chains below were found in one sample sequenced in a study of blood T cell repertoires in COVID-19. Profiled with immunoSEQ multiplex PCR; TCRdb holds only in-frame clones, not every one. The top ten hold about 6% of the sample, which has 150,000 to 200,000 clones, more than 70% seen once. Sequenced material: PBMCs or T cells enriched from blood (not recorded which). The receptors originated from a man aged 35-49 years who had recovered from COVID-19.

The CDR3 DNA reads as TGCAGCTGGACAGCTGGAAACACCATATATTTT. The encoded protein is CSWTAGNTIYF. The rearrangement links TRBV29-1 to TRBJ1-3; maybe TRBD1 (6 bases). Per the germline V gene, CDR1 is SQVTM and CDR2 is ANQGSEA. The CDR3 runs to 11 residues. Trimming cost V 8 bases and J 2 bases, with 7 bases left between them. The entire variable domain, with the rest obtained from reference TRBV29-1 and TRBJ1-3, is as follows: SAVISQKPSRDICQRGTSLTIQCQVDSQVTMMFWYRQQPGQSLTLIATANQGSEATYESGFVIDKFPISRPNLTFSTLTVSNMSPEDSSIYLCSWTAGNTIYFGEGSWLTVV.

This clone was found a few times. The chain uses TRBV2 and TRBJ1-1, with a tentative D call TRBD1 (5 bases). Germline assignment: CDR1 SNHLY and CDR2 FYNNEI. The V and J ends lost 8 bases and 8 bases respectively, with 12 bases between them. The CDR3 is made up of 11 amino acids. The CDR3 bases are TGTGCCAGCGGAACCCGGACAGAAGCTTTCTTT. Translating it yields CASGTRTEAFF.

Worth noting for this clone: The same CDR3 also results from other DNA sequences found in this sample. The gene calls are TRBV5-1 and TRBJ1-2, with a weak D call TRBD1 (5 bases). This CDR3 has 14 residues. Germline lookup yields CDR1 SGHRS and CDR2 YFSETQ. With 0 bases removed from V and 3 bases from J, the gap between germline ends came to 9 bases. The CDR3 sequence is CASSLAGGDYGYTF. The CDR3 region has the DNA TGCGCCAGCAGCTTGGCCGGGGGAGACTATGGCTACACCTTC.

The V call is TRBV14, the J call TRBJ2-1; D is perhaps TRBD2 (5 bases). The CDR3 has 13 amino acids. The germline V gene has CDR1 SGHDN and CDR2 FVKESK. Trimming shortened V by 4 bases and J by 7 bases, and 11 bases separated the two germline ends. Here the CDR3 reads CASSLLPGNEQFF. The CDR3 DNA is TGTGCCAGCAGCCTCCTCCCGGGGAATGAGCAGTTCTTC. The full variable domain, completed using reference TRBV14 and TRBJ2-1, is EAGVTQFPSHSVIEKGQTVTLRCDPISGHDNLYWYRRVMGKEIKFLLHFVKESKQDESGMPNNRFLAERTGGTYSTLKVQPAELEDSGVYFCASSLLPGNEQFFGPGTRLTVL.

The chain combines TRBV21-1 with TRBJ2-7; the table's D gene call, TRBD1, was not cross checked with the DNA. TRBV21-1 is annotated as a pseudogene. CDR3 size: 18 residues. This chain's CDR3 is CASYRLPRRGQGTYEQYV. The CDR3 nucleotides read TGTGCCAGCTACCGCCTGCCCCGGAGAGGACAGGGGACCTACGAGCAGTACGTC.

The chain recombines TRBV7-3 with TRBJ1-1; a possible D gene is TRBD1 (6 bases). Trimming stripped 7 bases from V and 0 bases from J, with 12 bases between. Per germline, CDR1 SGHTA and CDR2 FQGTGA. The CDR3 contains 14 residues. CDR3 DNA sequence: TGTGCCAGCAAGTTAGGGGGGGTGAACACTGAAGCTTTCTTT. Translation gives CASKLGGVNTEAFF.

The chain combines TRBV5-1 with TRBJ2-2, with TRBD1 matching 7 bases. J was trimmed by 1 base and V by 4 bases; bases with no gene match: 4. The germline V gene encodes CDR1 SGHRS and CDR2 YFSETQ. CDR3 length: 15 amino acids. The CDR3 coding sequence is TGCGCCAGCAGCCCGGGACAGCTGAACACCGGGGAGCTGTTTTTT. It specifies CASSPGQLNTGELFF.

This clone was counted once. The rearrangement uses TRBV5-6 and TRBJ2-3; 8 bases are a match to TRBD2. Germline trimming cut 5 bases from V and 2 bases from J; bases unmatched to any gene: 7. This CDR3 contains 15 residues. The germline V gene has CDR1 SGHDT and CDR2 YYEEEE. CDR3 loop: CASRTSALNTDTQYF. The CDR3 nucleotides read TGTGCCAGCAGGACTAGCGCCCTAAACACAGATACGCAGTATTTT.